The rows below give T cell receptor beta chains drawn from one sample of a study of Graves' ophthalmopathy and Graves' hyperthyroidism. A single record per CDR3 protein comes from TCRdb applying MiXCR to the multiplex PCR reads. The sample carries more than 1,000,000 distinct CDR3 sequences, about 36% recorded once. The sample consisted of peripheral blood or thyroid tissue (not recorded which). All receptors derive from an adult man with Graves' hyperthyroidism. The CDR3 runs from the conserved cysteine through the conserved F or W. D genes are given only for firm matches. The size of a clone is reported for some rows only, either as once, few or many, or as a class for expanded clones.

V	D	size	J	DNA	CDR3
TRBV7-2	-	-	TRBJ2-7	TGTGCCGGCAGCAGGGACACAAATTACGAGCAGTACTTC	CAGSRDTNYEQYF
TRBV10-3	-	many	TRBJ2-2	TGTGCCATCACAGGGGACACCGGGGAGCTGTTTTTT	CAITGDTGELFF
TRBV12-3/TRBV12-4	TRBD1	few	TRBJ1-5	TGTGCCAGCAGTTTAGGTTTGGGACAGGAAGGAGGTCAGCCCCAGCATTTT	CASSLGLGQEGGQPQHF
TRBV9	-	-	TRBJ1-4	TGTGCCAGCAGCGTAGAAGATGGGGGCGAAAAACTGTTTTTT	CASSVEDGGEKLFF
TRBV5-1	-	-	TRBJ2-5	TGCGCCAGCAGCTTGAACCCACTGGATCCCAGCGGACACCAAGAGACCCAGTACTTC	CASSLNPLDPSGHQETQYF
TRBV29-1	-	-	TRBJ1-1	TGCAGCGTTGAAGTTCGAAGAAACACTGAAGCTTTCTTT	CSVEVRRNTEAFF
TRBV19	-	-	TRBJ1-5	TGTGCCAGTAGTATAACCAGGAGCAATCAGCCCCAGCATTTT	CASSITRSNQPQHF
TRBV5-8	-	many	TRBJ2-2	TGTGCCAGCAAGAGGCCGAACACCGGGGAGCTGTTTTTT	CASKRPNTGELFF
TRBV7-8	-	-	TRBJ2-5	TGTGCCACCCGGGACTGGCGGCGGCTGCGAGAGACCCAGTACTTC	CATRDWRRLRETQYF
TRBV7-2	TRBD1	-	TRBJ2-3	TGTGCCAGCACTGCCGGCCGACAGGGTAGCACAGATACGCAGTATTTT	CASTAGRQGSTDTQYF
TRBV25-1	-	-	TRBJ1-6	TGTGCCAGCAGTTTATCTGGAGGGTCCCATAATTCACCCCTCCACTTT	CASSLSGGSHNSPLHF
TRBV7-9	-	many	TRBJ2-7	TGTGCCAGCAGCTTGACAGTCGGGTCCTACGAGCAGTACTTC	CASSLTVGSYEQYF
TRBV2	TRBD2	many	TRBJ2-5	TGTGCCAGCAGTGAAGCGCCTAGCGGGGGTGTTCAAGAGACCCAGTACTTC	CASSEAPSGGVQETQYF
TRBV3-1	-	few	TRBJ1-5	TGTGCCAGCAGCCAAGACCGAATTCAGCCCCAGCATTTT	CASSQDRIQPQHF
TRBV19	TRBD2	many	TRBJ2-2	TGTGCCAGTACAAGCGGGAGTGGCACCGGGGAGCTGTTTTTT	CASTSGSGTGELFF
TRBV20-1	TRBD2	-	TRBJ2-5	TGCAGTGCTTTTCCTAGCGGGGAGACCCAGTACTTC	CSAFPSGETQYF
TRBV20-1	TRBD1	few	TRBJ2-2	TGCAGTGCTAGGGACAGGGACAGGGGTACCGGGGAGCTGTTTTTT	CSARDRDRGTGELFF
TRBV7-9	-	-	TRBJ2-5	TGTGCCAGCAGGGGTACAAAGGGGAGCCAAGAGACCCAGTACTTC	CASRGTKGSQETQYF
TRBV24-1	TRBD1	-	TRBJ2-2	TGTGCCACCAGTGATTCGGACAGGGGGAGTACCGGGGAGCTGTTTTTT	CATSDSDRGSTGELFF
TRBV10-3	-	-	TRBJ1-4	TGTGCCATCAGTGATTCTAAGTCAACTAATGAAAAACTGTTTTTT	CAISDSKSTNEKLFF
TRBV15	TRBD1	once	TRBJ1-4	TGTGCCACCAGCTTCCGGGACAGGGAGCTTGAAAAACTGTTTTTT	CATSFRDRELEKLFF
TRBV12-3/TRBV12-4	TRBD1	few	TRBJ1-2	TGTGCCAGCAGCCAGACAGGGCCAGATGGCTACACCTTC	CASSQTGPDGYTF
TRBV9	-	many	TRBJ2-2	TGTGCCAGCAGCGTAGCGGCCAGAGACACCGGGGAGCTGTTTTTT	CASSVAARDTGELFF
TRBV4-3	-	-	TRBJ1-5	TGCGCCAGCAGCCCGCGACAGTTAATTCAGCCCCAGCATTTT	CASSPRQLIQPQHF
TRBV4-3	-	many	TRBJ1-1	TGCGCCAGCAGCCAAACGGGAGTCACTGAAGCTTTCTTT	CASSQTGVTEAFF
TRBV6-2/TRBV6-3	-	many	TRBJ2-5	TGTGCCAGCAGTCGGGACAAGGCCTACAAAGAGACCCAGTACTTC	CASSRDKAYKETQYF
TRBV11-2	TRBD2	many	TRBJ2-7	TGTGCCAGCAGCTTAGATCTGGCCGCGGGAGGCTACGAGCAGTACTTC	CASSLDLAAGGYEQYF
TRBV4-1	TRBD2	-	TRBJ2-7	TGCGCCAGCAGCCAGGGACTAGCGGGAACCCATTACGAGCAGTACTTC	CASSQGLAGTHYEQYF
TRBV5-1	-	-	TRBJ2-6	TGCGCCAGCAACCCAGGTTTGGGGGCCAACGTCCTGACTTTC	CASNPGLGANVLTF
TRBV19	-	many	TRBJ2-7	TGTGCCAGTAGTCATTTTGGGCGTGACTACGAGCAGTACTTC	CASSHFGRDYEQYF
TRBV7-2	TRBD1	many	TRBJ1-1	TGTGCCAGCAGCTTAGCGGGGACAGGGGTAACTGAAGCTTTCTTT	CASSLAGTGVTEAFF
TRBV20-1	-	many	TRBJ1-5	TGCAGTGCTAGAGAGGGGCAGGATCAGCCCCAGCATTTT	CSAREGQDQPQHF
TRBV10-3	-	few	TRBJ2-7	TGTGCCATCAAGACAGGTCTCACCTACGAGCAGTACTTC	CAIKTGLTYEQYF
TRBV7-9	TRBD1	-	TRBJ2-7	TGTGCCAGCAGCTCATATGGGACAGGAAGCTCCTACGAGCAGTACTTC	CASSSYGTGSSYEQYF
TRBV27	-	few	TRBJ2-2	TGTGCCAGTCTTGGCTACCTGAACACCGGGGAGCTGTTTTTT	CASLGYLNTGELFF
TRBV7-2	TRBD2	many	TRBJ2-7	TGTGCCAGCAGCTTAGTGTTTAGGACTAGCGGGCCTAGCTCCTACGAGCAGTACTTC	CASSLVFRTSGPSSYEQYF
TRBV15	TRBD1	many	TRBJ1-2	TGTGCCACCAGCAGAGACAGGGGGCATAACTATGGCTACACCTTC	CATSRDRGHNYGYTF
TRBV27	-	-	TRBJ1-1	TGTGCCAGCAGAACAAGACCGAACACTGAAGCTTTCTTT	CASRTRPNTEAFF
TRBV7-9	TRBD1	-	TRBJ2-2	TGTGCCAGCAGCTTAGGGACAGGGTCAACGAACACCGGGGAGCTGTTTTTT	CASSLGTGSTNTGELFF
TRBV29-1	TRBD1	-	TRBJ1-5	TGCAGCGCTCCGGGACAGGGGTACAATGAGCAGCCCCAGCATTTT	CSAPGQGYNEQPQHF
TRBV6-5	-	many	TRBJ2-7	TGTGCCAGCAGTTACTCGACTGGGTCCGAGCAGTACTTC	CASSYSTGSEQYF
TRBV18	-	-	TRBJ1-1	TGTGCCAGCTCACCACCGGGAAGGGCTGAAGCTTTCTTT	CASSPPGRAEAFF
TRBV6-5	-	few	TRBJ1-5	TGTGCCAGCAGCCCCGAATTCACGGGAAGGGCCCAGCATTTT	CASSPEFTGRAQHF
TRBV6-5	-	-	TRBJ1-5	TGTGCCAGCACCCGGGGGGCCGATCAGCCCCAGCATTTT	CASTRGADQPQHF
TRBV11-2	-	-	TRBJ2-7	TGTGCCAGCAGCGAGCTAGTGAACCCCTACGAGCAGTACTTC	CASSELVNPYEQYF
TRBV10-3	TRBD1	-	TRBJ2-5	TGTGCCATCGGACAGGGGGTGGAGACCCAGTACTTC	CAIGQGVETQYF
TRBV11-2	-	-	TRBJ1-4	TGTGCCAGCAGCCCCCCGGACACAAAAAATGAAAAACTGTTTTTT	CASSPPDTKNEKLFF
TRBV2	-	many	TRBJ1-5	TGTGCCAGCAGTGGGGAGAAGTATAGCAATCAGCCCCAGCATTTT	CASSGEKYSNQPQHF
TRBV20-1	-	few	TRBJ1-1	TGCACCGCACCGAGAGGGCAGGGTTGGGACACTGAAGCTTTCTTT	CTAPRGQGWDTEAFF
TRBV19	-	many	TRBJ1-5	TGTGCCAGTAGTATAAGGGGTTTGGGCAATCAGCCCCAGCATTTT	CASSIRGLGNQPQHF
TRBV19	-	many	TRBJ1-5	TGTGCCAGTCGAATACAGGGTTTATCCGGCCAGCCCCAGCATTTT	CASRIQGLSGQPQHF
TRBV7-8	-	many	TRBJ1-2	TGTGCCAGCAGCTTAAAGGGTATCTATGGCTACACCTTC	CASSLKGIYGYTF
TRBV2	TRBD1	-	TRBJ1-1	TGTGCCAGCAGTGAAGGGACAGGGGGCGAGACTGAAGCTTTCTTT	CASSEGTGGETEAFF
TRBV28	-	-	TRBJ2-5	TGTGCCAGCAGTTCCCCTCGGGGGGCTGCCACCCTGGGAGAGACCCAGTACTTC	CASSSPRGAATLGETQYF
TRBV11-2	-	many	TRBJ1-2	TGTGCCAGCAGCTCAGGAGGAGCCGGCTACACCTTC	CASSSGGAGYTF
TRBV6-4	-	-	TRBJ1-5	TGTGCCAGCAGTGACAGGTCTTATAGCAATCAGCCCCAGCATTTT	CASSDRSYSNQPQHF
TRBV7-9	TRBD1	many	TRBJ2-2	TGTGCCAGCAGCATTGGACAGGGCTATGAGGCCGGGGAGCTGTTTTTT	CASSIGQGYEAGELFF
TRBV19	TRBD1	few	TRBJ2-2	TGTGCCAGTAGTAGAGGGACAGGCACCGGGGAGCTGTTTTTT	CASSRGTGTGELFF